The 25 T cell receptor beta chains presented below share a single source sample, sequenced in a study of T cells after posttransplantation cyclophosphamide. TCRdb's copy holds only in-frame clones and misses some; the assay was immunoSEQ multiplex PCR. The data show about 7,000 clones, 80% to 95% seen once. Sequencing was carried out using CD4+ T cells sorted from blood. These receptors were obtained from a woman aged 50 to 60 in good health and a related stem cell transplant donor.

This chain links TRBV2 with TRBJ1-1, with D uncertain. CDR1 is SNHLY, CDR2 FYNNEI, per germline. The CDR3 runs to 13 residues. The V gene lost 6 bases and the J gene lost 1 base, with 9 bases spanning the gap. CDR3 nucleotide sequence: TGTGCCAGCAGCGTCGACACGAACACTGAAGCTTTCTTT. Translated: CASSVDTNTEAFF.

The sample holds one count of this clone. The V and J genes are TRBV10-3 and TRBJ1-1; TRBD1 is a possible D gene (5 bases). Germline CDR1 reads ENHRY; CDR2 reads SYGVKD. Trimming shortened V by 8 bases and J by 4 bases, and 20 bases separated the two germline ends. The CDR3 is 15 residues long. CDR3 residues: CAIQEFQGSGTEAFF. DNA for the CDR3: TGTGCCATCCAAGAATTTCAGGGTTCGGGCACTGAAGCTTTCTTT.

The chain carries TRBV19 and TRBJ1-6, with 11 bases matching TRBD1. The V gene's germline CDR1 is LNHDA and CDR2 SQIVND (reference sequence). The CDR3 consists of 16 residues. V gave up 4 bases and J gave up 9 bases; unmatched junction bases: 8. The CDR3, as DNA: TGTGCCAGTAGTAGTCGGACAGGGGGCGCAGGTTCACCCCTCCACTTT. Its translation is CASSSRTGGAGSPLHF.

This sequence joins TRBV28 and TRBJ1-6; 9 bases agree with TRBD1. CDR1 is MDHEN, CDR2 SYDVKM, per germline. Trimming at V came to 4 bases and at J to 8 bases, leaving 6 bases not matched to a gene. The CDR3 runs 15 residues. CDR3 coding DNA: TGTGCCAGCAGTTCTACAGGGGGCATGGATTCACCCCTCCACTTT. This encodes CASSSTGGMDSPLHF.

The V call is TRBV10-3, the J call TRBJ1-2, with D unresolved. The CDR3 length is 14 residues. V shed 1 base and J shed 0 bases, with 6 bases lying between them. Germline-derived CDR1 and CDR2 are ENHRY and SYGVKD. This CDR3 is CAISEWSTNYGYTF. The CDR3 coding sequence is TGTGCCATCAGTGAGTGGAGCACTAACTATGGCTACACCTTC.

V usage is TRBV19 and J usage is TRBJ2-1; D not certain. Trimming removed 6 bases from V and 5 bases from J, with 11 bases in between. The CDR3 is 13 amino acids. Germline-derived CDR1 and CDR2 are LNHDA and SQIVND (reference sequence). The CDR3 loop is CASSRNINNEQFF. CDR3 DNA: TGTGCCAGTAGCAGGAATATTAACAATGAGCAGTTCTTC.

The chain is built from TRBV7-2 and TRBJ2-3; a weak D match, TRBD1 (5 bases). The CDR3 runs 14 residues. V was trimmed by 7 bases and J by 3 bases, leaving 14 bases between them. CDR1 SGHTA and CDR2 FQGNSA come from the germline V gene. The CDR3 reads CASKTSRGTDTQYF. The DNA for the CDR3 is TGTGCCAGCAAGACAAGTAGGGGAACAGATACGCAGTATTTT.

The CDR3 loop reads CASSIHRGYNEQFF. The DNA for the CDR3 is TGTGCCAGCAGCATACACAGGGGCTACAATGAGCAGTTCTTC. The chain couples TRBV9 to TRBJ2-1, with 7 bases identical to TRBD1. This CDR3 region has 14 residues. CDR1 and CDR2 (germline): SGDLS, YYNGEE. V was pared by 4 bases and J by 3 bases, with 4 bases of the junction left unmatched.

The chain combines TRBV6-5 with TRBJ1-2, with D tentatively TRBD1 (6 bases). Germline CDR1 is MNHEY and CDR2 is SVGAGI. The CDR3 spans 13 residues. Trimming pared 6 bases from V and 3 bases from J, leaving 11 bases between. The CDR3 region is CASRPTGDYGYTF. The CDR3 bases are TGTGCCAGCAGACCGACAGGAGACTATGGCTACACCTTC.

V and J are TRBV6-4 and TRBJ1-6, with 7 positions matching TRBD1. The germline CDR1 and CDR2 sequences are MRHNA and SNTAGT. The CDR3 covers 14 residues. Germline trimming cut 5 bases from V and 10 bases from J; bases unmatched to any gene: 8. CDR3 in DNA: TGTGCCAGCAGTCTCGACAGGGATGGGTCACCCCTCCACTTT. Its protein product is CASSLDRDGSPLHF.

The chain has TRBV14 and TRBJ1-1; D gene unclear. Per germline, CDR1 SGHDN and CDR2 FVKESK. V was trimmed by 3 bases and J by 0 bases, leaving 11 bases between them. The CDR3 is 15 residues long. The CDR3 region is CASSQFYHMNTEAFF. CDR3 sequence (DNA): TGTGCCAGCAGCCAGTTTTACCACATGAACACTGAAGCTTTCTTT.

The chain couples TRBV7-2 to TRBJ1-2, with D tentatively TRBD1 (6 bases). Deletions cut 5 bases from V and 4 bases from J, with 14 bases between. Germline V gene data show CDR1 as SGHTA and CDR2 as FQGNSA. The CDR3 runs to 14 residues. The CDR3 nucleotides are TGTGCCAGCAGCCGAGGGGGAAACGCCTATGGCTACACCTTC. Translating it yields CASSRGGNAYGYTF.

The V and J genes are TRBV5-1 and TRBJ1-4; no clear D gene. Trimming took 2 bases from V and 4 from J, leaving 9 bases between them. The CDR3 extends over 14 amino acids. In germline, CDR1 is SGHRS, CDR2 YFSETQ. The CDR3 coding sequence is TGCGCCAGCAGCTTCGGCGGAGATAATGAAAAACTGTTTTTT. Protein: CASSFGGDNEKLFF.

The chain combines TRBV11-3 with TRBJ2-5, with 9 bases identical to TRBD1. V dropped 2 bases and J dropped 5; count of bases not matched to a gene: 9. The CDR3 loop spans 16 amino acids. Germline V CDR1 and CDR2: SGHNT, YENEEA. The CDR3 DNA reads as TGTGCCAGCAGCTTAAGGTGGACAGGGGAAGGGGAGACCCAGTACTTC. This gives the protein CASSLRWTGEGETQYF. The full variable domain, in which reference TRBV11-3 and TRBJ2-5 provide the parts outside the CDR3, is EAGVVQSPRYKIIEKKQPVAFWCNPISGHNTLYWYLQNLGQGPELLIRYENEEAVDDSQLPKDRFSAERLKGVDSTLKIQPAELGDSAVYLCASSLRWTGEGETQYFGPGTRLLVL.

The rearrangement joins TRBV7-8 to TRBJ2-3; D uncertain. Per germline, CDR1 SGHVS and CDR2 FQNEAQ. The CDR3 is made up of 14 amino acids. V dropped 1 base and J dropped 2 bases, with 7 bases sitting between them. CDR3 coding DNA: TGTGCCAGCAGCTTAGTCGGGTTCACAGATACGCAGTATTTT. This codes for CASSLVGFTDTQYF.

The chain employs TRBV30 and TRBJ2-5, with TRBD2 identical over 8 bases. The germline CDR1 and CDR2 sequences are GTSNPN and SVGIG (reference sequence). V shed 4 bases, J shed 5 bases, and the junction held 9 bases outside the gene matches. This CDR3 comprises 14 residues. The CDR3 reads CAWNAGGRGETQYF. CDR3 DNA: TGTGCCTGGAACGCGGGAGGCCGAGGGGAGACCCAGTACTTC.

The sample holds one count of this clone. The chain links TRBV5-1 to TRBJ2-6; a weak D match, TRBD2 (6 bases). This CDR3 has 16 residues. The germline CDR1 and CDR2 sequences are SGHRS and YFSETQ. V was clipped by 0 bases and J by 0 bases, with 7 bases between them. This chain's CDR3 is CASSLDGSSGANVLTF. CDR3 nucleotides: TGCGCCAGCAGCTTGGACGGGAGCTCTGGGGCCAACGTCCTGACTTTC.

Worth noting for this clone: Germline and junction disagree at one end, which may indicate a read error. Distinct nucleotide sequences in the sample also encode this CDR3. The chain joins TRBV27 to TRBJ1-6; D is ambiguous. The CDR3 extends over 13 amino acids. Looked up from germline, CDR1 is MNHEY and CDR2 is SMNVEV (reference sequence). CDR3 residues: CAGSSPLNSPLHF. The DNA of the CDR3 is TGTGCCGGCAGTTCTCCCTTAAATTCCCCCCTCCACTTT.

The rearrangement joins TRBV7-2 to TRBJ2-1; the match to TRBD2 covers 11 bases. This CDR3 region has 15 residues. In germline, CDR1 is SGHTA, CDR2 FQGNSA. Trimming took 7 bases from V and 4 from J; bases not matched to a gene: 6. CDR3 residues: CASTRTSGSYNEQFF. In nucleotides, the CDR3 is TGTGCCAGCACGCGGACTAGCGGGTCGTACAATGAGCAGTTCTTC.

The chain joins TRBV25-1 to TRBJ1-4, with D possibly being TRBD1 (5 bases). The length of the CDR3 is 13 residues. Germline assignment: CDR1 MGHDK and CDR2 SYGVNS. Trimming took off 8 bases at V and 8 bases at J, with 15 bases between the two ends. For the CDR3, the DNA is TGTGCCAGCCGCGGACAAAGCCAGGAAAAACTGTTTTTT. It codes for CASRGQSQEKLFF.

This clone was detected only a few times. The chain joins TRBV5-6 to TRBJ1-2; D is perhaps TRBD1 (5 bases). Trimming left V 0 bases short and J 5 bases short, with 14 bases between. The CDR3 consists of 15 residues. CDR1 is SGHDT and CDR2 is YYEEEE in the germline V gene. CDR3 amino acids: CASSLVKGWDYGYTF. The CDR3 region has the DNA TGTGCCAGCAGCTTGGTCAAGGGGTGGGATTATGGCTACACCTTC.

The chain is built from TRBV29-1 and TRBJ1-2, with D possibly TRBD1 on 6 matching bases. The V gene lost 4 bases and the J gene lost 2 bases, with 14 bases spanning the gap. The CDR3 contains 14 residues. Germline V gene lookup returns CDR1 SQVTM and CDR2 ANQGSEA. The CDR3 spells CSVVRQGTNYGYTF. The CDR3 DNA reads as TGCAGCGTTGTTCGGCAGGGGACCAACTATGGCTACACCTTC.

CDR3 sequence reads: CASSNQGFGGFF. DNA of the CDR3: TGTGCCAGCAGTAACCAGGGGTTCGGCGGTTTCTTT. V and J are TRBV28 and TRBJ1-1; TRBD1 is a possible D gene (6 bases). V was trimmed by 5 bases and J by 13 bases, leaving 17 bases between them. The CDR3 has 12 amino acids. Germline V gives CDR1 MDHEN, CDR2 SYDVKM.

In its sample, this clone was seen a few times. The chain joins TRBV10-3 to TRBJ1-2; TRBD1 matches at 7 bases. CDR1 and CDR2 from the germline V gene are ENHRY and SYGVKD. Unmatched junction bases numbered 5, after V lost 5 bases and J lost 5 bases. The CDR3 loop spans 13 amino acids. CDR3 region: CAISWDRAYGYTF. CDR3 nucleotide sequence: TGTGCCATCAGTTGGGACAGAGCTTATGGCTACACCTTC.

V and J are TRBV6-1 and TRBJ1-2; D is unresolved. The CDR3 is made up of 12 amino acids. Deletions cut 2 bases from V and 8 bases from J, with 9 bases between. Looked up from germline, CDR1 is MNHNS and CDR2 is SASEGT. Written as DNA, the CDR3 is TGTGCCAGCAGTGAAATTGACGGGGGCTACACCTTC. It specifies CASSEIDGGYTF.